The 3 T cell receptor beta chains listed next were all sequenced from one sample in a study. Treg sorting used a CD4+CD25+CD127-/low gate. TCRdb itself ran the 5' RACE reads through MiXCR, one entry per CDR3 protein. The sample lists over 9,500 distinct CDR3 sequences, 27% seen once, with approximately 3% in the top ten. Sequencing was done on a sample of Tregs sorted from a lymph node. The receptors stem from a female donor with breast cancer.

Concerning this clonotype: Possible read error: a much larger clone is one base away. CDR3 sequence: CASSRFETGESSGYTF. CDR3 DNA: TGCGCCAGCAGCCGATTCGAGACAGGGGAGTCCTCTGGCTACACCTTC. V gene TRBV4-1 combines with J gene TRBJ1-2; TRBD1 matches at 8 bases. Trimming cost V 4 bases and J 7 bases; bases outside gene matches: 14. This CDR3 is built from 16 residues. CDR1 MGHRA and CDR2 YSYEKL come from the germline V gene.

This clonotype appeared many times. The chain has TRBV7-9 and TRBJ1-1; D unresolved. Germline V gene data show CDR1 as SEHNR and CDR2 as FQNEAQ (reference sequence). CDR3 length equals 15 residues. V was shortened by 5 bases and J by 0 bases, with 13 bases between the two germline ends. The DNA of the CDR3 is TGTGCCAGCAGCCCGCGAGGAAGACTGAACACTGAAGCTTTCTTT. It codes for CASSPRGRLNTEAFF.

The genes are TRBV5-5 and TRBJ1-2; D uncertain. Trimming pared 3 bases from V and 2 bases from J, leaving 8 bases between. The CDR3 extends over 13 amino acids. Germline CDR1 is SGHKS and CDR2 is YYEKEE (reference sequence). Written as DNA, the CDR3 is TGTGCCAGCAGCTCGCTCGACAACTATGGCTACACCTTC. This sequence encodes CASSSLDNYGYTF.